The T cell receptor beta chain described here comes from a study of T cells in Graves' hyperthyroidism and ophthalmopathy (dated by TCRdb to the late 2010s). Study-wide context: Peripheral blood samples were taken at the time of initial diagnosis, prior to any treatment. After blood sampling, hyperthyroidism patients were treated with methimazole at a starting dose of 30 mg daily, and ophthalmopathy patients were treated with high-dose intravenous methylprednisolone. An independent validation cohort of 18 to 20 hyperthyroidism patients and approximately 17 patients who later progressed to ophthalmopathy tested prospective prediction of ophthalmopathy. According to the paper, TCR Vbeta CDR3 sequencing was carried out on some 130 peripheral blood samples, which came from approximately 41 ophthalmopathy, around 74 hyperthyroidism and 17 progressor patients. The roughly 91 discovery patients were randomly split 7:3 into training and test sets. To identify TCR V-J signatures that set the groups apart, the researchers used a discovery cohort of more than 95 patients, made up of 43 with Graves' ophthalmopathy and 57 with stable Graves' hyperthyroidism. The study also compared thyroid tissue and blood T-cell repertoires from about 6 Graves' hyperthyroidism patients.

Amplification of TCR beta CDR3 regions was carried out from RNA transcripts. The TCR CDR3 was subjected to a first round of RT-PCR using the HTBI primer set and the Qiagen OneStep RT-PCR kit. Libraries were constructed in a second round of multiplex PCR, after which size selection and purification were carried out. The libraries were sequenced on an Illumina HiSeq2000 using paired-end 100 bp reads. The paper's data handling went like this. SOAPnuke was used to process the raw data, throwing out any read that contained adapters or uncalled bases, had a mean Phred below 15, or lacked an exact constant-primer or identifier match. COPE v1.2.5 was used to merge the high-quality paired reads, and each unique nucleotide sequence was defined as a clonotype. MiTCR v1.1 was used to align the clonotypes against IMGT TRBV, TRBD and TRBJ reference segments. The analysis was restricted to V-J combinations with a frequency above 0.0001, which together covered just over 99% of the repertoires. The TCS score was defined as the ratio of F50 (clonal expansion) to E x V (chaos), calculated using BLOSUM62-based TCRdist between CDR3 peptides within each V-J. Welch's t-statistics and random forest reduced around 520 V-J features to about 12, which were used in a naive Bayes classifier (R e1071). TCRdb reanalyzed the raw reads on its own, using fastp at Q25 for trimming and MiXCR for clone calling, and kept in-frame beta chains. Rows are combined by CDR3 protein, so each entry shows the most common genes and DNA. These V and J calls rely on TCRdb rather than the paper's analysis. For this sample there are nearly 250,000 distinct CDR3 sequences; almost 25% appear just once. The leading ten clones occupy about a third of the sample.

Moderately to severely active disease, a Clinical Activity Score of at least 3, a NOSPECS grade of at least 4, and a duration under 3 months were present in ophthalmopathy patients. The study excluded patients with uncontrolled infections, other autoimmune diseases, pregnancy or lactation. Clinical symptoms, serum thyroxine and TRAb, thyroid ultrasound, and orbital computed tomography formed the basis for the diagnoses. PBMCs were separated from under 12 ml of fresh peripheral blood using Ficoll-Paque density gradient centrifugation. Total RNA was extracted with Trizol reagent, and quality was checked on an Agilent 2100 Bioanalyzer. In the germline V gene, CDR1 corresponds to SGHRS and CDR2 to YFSETQ. The germline V end is reduced by 0 bases and the J end by 5 bases; junction bases left unmatched: 7. The CDR3 contains 16 residues, cysteine and phenylalanine counted. Only the CDR3 region is kept as DNA, spanning 48 bases read in frame from base 1.

What the authors observed across the whole study: In validation, the model predicted progression to ophthalmopathy with 55% to 71% sensitivity and approximately 78% specificity, a median of 6.5 months before onset. A 13 V-J signature model separated ophthalmopathy from stable hyperthyroidism, with around 88% sensitivity and about 81% specificity in cross-validation and 80%/75% in testing. Most expanded thyroid clonotypes (frequency above 0.001) were also found in blood, which suggests that blood repertoires may mirror thyroid immune responses. Sample size was not statistically predetermined, and blinding of investigators to group allocation was not performed.

Remarks on this clonotype: Its antigen target is currently unknown. No base quality information exists; no much larger clone differs at one position.

In this chain, TRBV5-1 is recombined with TRBJ2-5, with 10 middle bases fitting TRBD2. This TCR came from a woman aged 40 to 50 with Graves' ophthalmopathy. The sample was blood. At the DNA level, the sequence is TGCGCCAGCAGCTTGGCGGAGCGGGAGGGCCGGGAGACCCAGTACTTC. Its protein reads: CASSLAEREGRETQYF.